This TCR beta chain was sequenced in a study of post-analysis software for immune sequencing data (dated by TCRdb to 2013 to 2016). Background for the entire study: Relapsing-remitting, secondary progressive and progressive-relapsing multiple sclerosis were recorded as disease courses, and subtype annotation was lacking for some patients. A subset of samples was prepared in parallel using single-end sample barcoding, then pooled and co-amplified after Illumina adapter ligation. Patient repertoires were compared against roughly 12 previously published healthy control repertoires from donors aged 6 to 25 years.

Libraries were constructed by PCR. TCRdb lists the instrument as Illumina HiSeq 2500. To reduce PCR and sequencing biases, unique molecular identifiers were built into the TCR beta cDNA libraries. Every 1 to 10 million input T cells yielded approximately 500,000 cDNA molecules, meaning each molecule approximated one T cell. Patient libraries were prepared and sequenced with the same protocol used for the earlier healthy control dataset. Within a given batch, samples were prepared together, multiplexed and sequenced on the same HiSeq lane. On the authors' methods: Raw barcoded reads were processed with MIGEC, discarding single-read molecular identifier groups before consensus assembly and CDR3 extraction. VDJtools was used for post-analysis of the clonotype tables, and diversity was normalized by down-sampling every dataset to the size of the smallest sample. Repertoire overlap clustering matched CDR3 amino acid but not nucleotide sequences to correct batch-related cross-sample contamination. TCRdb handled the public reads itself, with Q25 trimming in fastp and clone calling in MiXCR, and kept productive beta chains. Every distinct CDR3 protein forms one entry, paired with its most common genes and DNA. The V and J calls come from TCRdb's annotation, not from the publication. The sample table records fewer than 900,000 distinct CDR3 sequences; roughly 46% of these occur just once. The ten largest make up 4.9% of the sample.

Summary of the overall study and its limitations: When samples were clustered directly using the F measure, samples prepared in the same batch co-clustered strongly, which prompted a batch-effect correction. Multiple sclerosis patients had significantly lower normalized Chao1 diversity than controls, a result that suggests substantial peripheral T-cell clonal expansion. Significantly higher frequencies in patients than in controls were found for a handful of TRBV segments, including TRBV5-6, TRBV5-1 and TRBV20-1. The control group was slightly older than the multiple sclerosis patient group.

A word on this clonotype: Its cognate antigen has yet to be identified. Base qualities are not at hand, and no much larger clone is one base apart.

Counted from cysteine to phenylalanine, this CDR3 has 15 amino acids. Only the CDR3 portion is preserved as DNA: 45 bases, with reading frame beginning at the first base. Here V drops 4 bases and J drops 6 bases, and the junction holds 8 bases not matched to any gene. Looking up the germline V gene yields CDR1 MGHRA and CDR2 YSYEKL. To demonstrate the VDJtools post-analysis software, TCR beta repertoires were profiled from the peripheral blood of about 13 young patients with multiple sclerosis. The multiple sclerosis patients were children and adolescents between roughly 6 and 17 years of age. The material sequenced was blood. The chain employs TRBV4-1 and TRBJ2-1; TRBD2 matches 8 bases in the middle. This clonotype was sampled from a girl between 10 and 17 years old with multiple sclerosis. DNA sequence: TGCGCCAGCAGCCTACTAGCGGAACGGGGCAATGAGCAGTTCTTC. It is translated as CASSLLAERGNEQFF.